One and the same sample provided the 24 T cell receptor beta chains below, sequenced in a study of identical twins. Via MiXCR, TCRdb re-called the 5' RACE reads, giving one row per CDR3 protein. Among about 570,000 distinct CDR3 sequences listed, approximately 9.6% were seen once. The same data also contributed to another study, on yellow fever vaccine responses in identical twins.

Sequencing used PBMCs. All receptors come from a woman under 30 in good health.

This clonotype has only a few counts. The chain employs TRBV27 and TRBJ2-7; 9 positions match TRBD1. Per germline, CDR1 MNHEY and CDR2 SMNVEV (reference sequence). V gave up 8 bases and J gave up 3 bases; unmatched junction bases: 11. The length of the CDR3 is 15 residues. The CDR3 DNA sequence: TGTGCCAGCGGCGTCCCCGGGACAGGGTACTACGAGCAGTACTTC. Translation gives CASGVPGTGYYEQYF.

The chain couples TRBV7-2 to TRBJ2-3; 13 bases agree with TRBD2. Germline CDR1 is SGHTA and CDR2 is FQGNSA. CDR3 length: 17 amino acids. The V gene end was trimmed by 5 bases and the J gene end by 2 bases; junction bases not matched to a gene: 7. The CDR3 DNA reads as TGTGCCAGCAGCATCCGGACTAGCGGGGGAATCACAGATACGCAGTATTTT. This encodes CASSIRTSGGITDTQYF.

The chain couples TRBV6-5 to TRBJ2-3; TRBD2 matches at 14 bases. Germline V gene sequence: CDR1 MNHEY, CDR2 SVGAGI. CDR3 length: 19 residues. Losses at the gene ends were 2 bases for V and 1 base for J; bases not matched to a gene: 8. CDR3 DNA: TGTGCCAGCAGTTACGGGAGACTAGCGGGGGGGCCCCGCACAGATACGCAGTATTTT. Amino acids: CASSYGRLAGGPRTDTQYF.

This clonotype was detected only a few times. This sequence joins TRBV7-9 and TRBJ1-2; D ambiguous. Germline assignment: CDR1 SEHNR and CDR2 FQNEAQ (reference sequence). V lost 0 bases to trimming and J lost 4 bases, with 12 bases between them. The CDR3 is made up of 15 amino acids. CDR3: CASSLAMATGYGYTF. The DNA for the CDR3 is TGTGCCAGCAGCTTAGCAATGGCTACGGGCTATGGCTACACCTTC.

This clonotype was found many times. The chain recombines TRBV27 with TRBJ2-7, with a possible D match to TRBD1 (6 bases). The CDR3 runs 14 residues. Trimming took off 7 bases at V and 2 bases at J, with 15 bases between the two ends. CDR1 is MNHEY and CDR2 is SMNVEV in the germline V gene (reference sequence). The DNA of the CDR3 is TGTGCCAGCAAGAGGGACACAGGGCCCTACGAGCAGTACTTC. Encoded protein: CASKRDTGPYEQYF.

This clonotype was seen a handful of times. The CDR3 DNA reads as TGTGCCAGCATGTGGGGAGGAGAGACCCAGTACTTC. As protein: CASMWGGETQYF. This chain uses TRBV7-9 with TRBJ2-5, with D possibly matching TRBD2 (6 bases). The germline V gene encodes CDR1 SEHNR and CDR2 FQNEAQ (reference sequence). The length of the CDR3 is 12 residues. Trimming left V 7 bases short and J 4 bases short, with 10 bases between.

This clonotype came up many times. The gene calls are TRBV2 and TRBJ1-5; D not certain. The CDR3 sequence is 13 residues long. With 10 bases removed from V and 2 bases from J, the gap between germline ends came to 12 bases. CDR1 is SNHLY, CDR2 FYNNEI, per germline. The DNA of the CDR3 is TGTGCCACCCGCCGTAAGGGCAATCAGCCCCAGCATTTT. Residues: CATRRKGNQPQHF. Supplemented by reference TRBV2 and TRBJ1-5, the full variable domain reads EPEVTQTPSHQVTQMGQEVILRCVPISNHLYFYWYRQILGQKVEFLVSFYNNEISEKSEIFDDQFSVERPDGSNFTLKIRSTKLEDSAMYFCATRRKGNQPQHFGDGTRLSIL.

This clonotype was seen more than once but under ten times. The chain is built from TRBV7-2 and TRBJ2-1; 14 bases are shared with TRBD2. CDR3 length equals 15 residues. Trimming cost V 6 bases and J 12 bases; bases outside gene matches: 10. CDR1 SGHTA and CDR2 FQGNSA come from the germline V gene. The CDR3 DNA is TGTGCCAGCAGTTCCCCGGGACTAGCGGGAGAGGGGCAGTTCTTC. Its protein product is CASSSPGLAGEGQFF.

The chain carries TRBV12-3 or TRBV12-4 and TRBJ2-7; 11 bases are shared with TRBD2. Trimming at V came to 1 base and at J to 4 bases, leaving 3 bases not matched to a gene. This CDR3 is built from 15 residues. The CDR3 DNA sequence: TGTGCCAGCAGTTTAGAGGTAGCGGGAGGGTACGAGCAGTACTTC. Translation: CASSLEVAGGYEQYF.

This clonotype turned up a few times. The V gene is TRBV5-1, the J gene TRBJ2-5; D unresolved. The germline V gene has CDR1 SGHRS and CDR2 YFSETQ. Trimming cost V 4 bases and J 1 base, with 23 bases left between them. CDR3 length: 18 residues. This chain's CDR3 is CASSLGYLPPAPQETQYF. The CDR3 DNA follows: TGCGCCAGCAGCCTGGGATATCTCCCTCCAGCCCCCCAAGAGACCCAGTACTTC.

The sample holds a few counts of this clonotype. The chain joins TRBV9 to TRBJ2-2; D possibly corresponds to TRBD2 (5 bases). Germline V gives CDR1 SGDLS, CDR2 YYNGEE. The CDR3 contains 13 residues. V gave up 0 bases and J gave up 6 bases, with 6 bases separating them. DNA of the CDR3: TGTGCCAGCAGCGTAGCGGGGTCCGGGGAGCTGTTTTTT. Translated: CASSVAGSGELFF.

This rearrangement joins TRBV10-3 to TRBJ2-1; a weak D match, TRBD2 (5 bases). This CDR3 is built from 13 residues. V was cut by 1 base and J by 5 bases, with 6 bases left in between. The V gene's germline CDR1 is ENHRY and CDR2 SYGVKD. The CDR3 reads CAISEYGDNEQFF. The CDR3 DNA follows: TGTGCCATCAGTGAGTACGGGGACAATGAGCAGTTCTTC.

This clonotype was counted a few times. J is TRBJ2-7 and V is TRBV3-1; 14 bases fit TRBD2. Germline-derived CDR1 and CDR2 are LGHDT and YNNKEL (reference sequence). The CDR3 is 19 amino acids. V trimming: 0 bases; J trimming: 4 bases; junction bases outside the gene matches: 11. The CDR3 here is CASSQDPGLAGGNLYEQYF. CDR3 coding DNA: TGTGCCAGCAGCCAAGATCCTGGACTAGCGGGGGGAAACCTTTACGAGCAGTACTTC.

V usage is TRBV10-2 and J usage is TRBJ2-3; a weak D match, TRBD2 (6 bases). Germline lookup yields CDR1 WSHSY and CDR2 SAAADI. V dropped 2 bases and J dropped 5 bases, with 23 bases sitting between them. CDR3 length: 18 amino acids. The CDR3 DNA reads TGCGCCAGCAGTGAGAGAGCGACTAGACCCTTGGGGGGAGATACGCAGTATTTT. This sequence encodes CASSERATRPLGGDTQYF.

This clonotype was counted only a few times. The junction departs from the called germline gene at one end, perhaps through a read error. The chain carries TRBV11-2 and TRBJ2-3; perhaps TRBD1 as D (6 bases). The CDR3 length is 12 residues. CDR1 is SGHAT, CDR2 FQNNGV, per germline. CDR3: CASSSSDRSGHF. The CDR3 DNA sequence: TGTGCCAGCAGCTCTTCGGACAGATCCGGGCATTTT. The complete variable domain, with remaining parts taken from reference TRBV11-2 and TRBJ2-3, reads EAGVAQSPRYKIIEKRQSVAFWCNPISGHATLYWYQQILGQGPKLLIQFQNNGVVDDSQLPKDRFSAERLKGVDSTLKIQPAKLEDSAVYLCASSSSDRSGHFGPGTRLTVL.

This clonotype was recorded many times. This chain uses TRBV3-1 with TRBJ2-1; D not resolved. The V end lost 1 base, the J end lost 5 bases, and 9 bases lay between the germline ends. The length of the CDR3 is 14 residues. Germline CDR1 reads LGHDT; CDR2 reads YNNKEL (reference sequence). The CDR3 DNA reads TGTGCCAGCAGCCAAGCCAGTAAAAACAATGAGCAGTTCTTC. It specifies CASSQASKNNEQFF.

This clonotype has only a few counts. The V and J genes are TRBV7-2 and TRBJ2-5; D is unresolved. Trimming left V 6 bases short and J 4 bases short, with 15 bases between. The germline CDR1 and CDR2 sequences are SGHTA and FQGNSA. The CDR3 consists of 14 residues. The CDR3 DNA follows: TGTGCCAGCAGTCAAGGACCGCGGCGAGAGACCCAGTACTTC. Encoded protein: CASSQGPRRETQYF.

The chain carries TRBV20-1 and TRBJ2-1; unclear D gene. This CDR3 has 16 amino acids. With 3 bases removed from V and 3 bases from J, the gap between germline ends came to 18 bases. Germline CDR1 is DFQATT and CDR2 is SNEGSKA (reference sequence). The CDR3 loop reads CSARTQDPTFYNEQFF. The CDR3 DNA reads TGCAGTGCTAGGACCCAAGACCCGACTTTCTACAATGAGCAGTTCTTC.

In its sample, this clonotype was seen a few times. The chain combines TRBV29-1 with TRBJ1-2; possibly TRBD1 for D (5 bases). Germline V lookup: CDR1 SQVTM, CDR2 ANQGSEA. V was clipped by 4 bases and J by 4 bases, with 7 bases between them. The CDR3 runs 11 residues. The CDR3 nucleotides are TGCAGCGTTGTAGGGGCCTATGGCTACACCTTC. It yields the protein CSVVGAYGYTF. The variable domain in full, completed from reference TRBV29-1 and TRBJ1-2, reads SAVISQKPSRDICQRGTSLTIQCQVDSQVTMMFWYRQQPGQSLTLIATANQGSEATYESGFVIDKFPISRPNLTFSTLTVSNMSPEDSSIYLCSVVGAYGYTFGSGTRLTVV.

This clonotype was detected a few times. This chain joins TRBV4-1 and TRBJ1-1; 7 positions match TRBD1. From germline, CDR1 is MGHRA and CDR2 YSYEKL. V gave up 4 bases and J gave up 3 bases; unmatched junction bases: 8. This CDR3 spans 15 amino acids. The CDR3 nucleotides read TGCGCCAGCAGCCCCACCTCCAGGGGGGACACTGAAGCTTTCTTT. Protein sequence: CASSPTSRGDTEAFF.

The sample holds a few counts of this clonotype. The CDR3 is CSVVRGLSYEQYF. CDR3 coding DNA: TGCAGCGTTGTCAGGGGGTTATCCTACGAGCAGTACTTC. The chain couples TRBV29-1 to TRBJ2-7; 7 nucleotides agree with TRBD1. V shed 4 bases and J 1 base; nucleotides not matched to a gene: 4. Germline CDR1 SQVTM, CDR2 ANQGSEA. The CDR3 is 13 amino acids.

This clonotype occurred many times. V is TRBV7-9 and J is TRBJ2-7, with D perhaps TRBD2 (6 bases). Germline values: CDR1 SEHNR, CDR2 FQNEAQ (reference sequence). V was cut by 4 bases and J by 7 bases, with 14 bases left in between. The CDR3 sequence is 13 residues long. The CDR3 coding sequence is TGTGCCAGCAGCTCCCTATCCGGGGGAGAGCAGTACTTC. This codes for CASSSLSGGEQYF.

In its sample, this clonotype was seen many times. This chain connects TRBV5-1 to TRBJ2-1; 9 bases align to TRBD2. V lost 1 base and J lost 6; bases outside the gene matches: 8. Germline CDR1 and CDR2: SGHRS and YFSETQ. The CDR3 is 16 residues long. The chain's CDR3 is CASSLPRLAGLNEQFF. The CDR3 DNA sequence: TGCGCCAGCAGCTTGCCGAGGCTAGCGGGGCTCAATGAGCAGTTCTTC.

The table lists this clonotype with a few counts. The chain is built from TRBV20-1 and TRBJ2-7; possible D gene TRBD1, 5 bases. This CDR3 has 12 residues. CDR1 is DFQATT, CDR2 SNEGSKA, per germline (reference sequence). The germline V and J ends were trimmed by 3 bases and 12 bases, with 18 bases remaining between them. This CDR3 reads CSASPLGQIMYF. The CDR3 DNA reads TGCAGTGCTAGCCCGCTGGGGCAAATCATGTACTTC.